A single sample is the source of the 2 T cell receptor beta chains below, sequenced in a study of somatic mutations in cytotoxic T cells in rheumatoid arthritis. TCRdb's table, derived via immunoSEQ multiplex PCR, lists solely in-frame clones and lacks some. The table includes roughly 13,000 clones, less than 80% detected once. The sample consisted of CD8+ T cells sorted from blood. These TCRs come from an adult with rheumatoid arthritis.

The rearrangement links TRBV7-6 to TRBJ2-3, with TRBD2 as a possible D gene (7 bases). The CDR3 consists of 15 residues. Germline CDR1 and CDR2: SGHVS and FNYEAQ. Trimming left V 1 base short and J 5 bases short, with 13 bases between. CDR3 sequence reads: CASSLDRGAGDTQYF. CDR3 DNA: TGTGCCAGCAGCTTAGATCGGGGGGCCGGAGATACGCAGTATTTT. Complete variable domain (other parts from reference TRBV7-6 and TRBJ2-3): GAGVSQSPRYKVTKRGQDVALRCDPISGHVSLYWYRQALGQGPEFLTYFNYEAQQDKSGLPNDRFSAERPEGSISTLTIQRTEQRDSAMYRCASSLDRGAGDTQYFGPGTRLTVL.

This rearrangement joins TRBV28 to TRBJ1-1; D may be TRBD1 (6 bases). Germline loops: CDR1 MDHEN, CDR2 SYDVKM. Trimming cost V 5 bases and J 7 bases, with 14 bases left between them. The CDR3 has 13 amino acids. The CDR3 protein is CASSVQGYDEAFF. The CDR3 DNA sequence: TGTGCCAGCAGTGTTCAGGGGTACGATGAAGCTTTCTTT. Variable domain in full (rest from reference TRBV28 and TRBJ1-1): DVKVTQSSRYLVKRTGEKVFLECVQDMDHENMFWYRQDPGLGLRLIYFSYDVKMKEKGDIPEGYSVSREKKERFSLILESASTNQTSMYLCASSVQGYDEAFFGQGTRLTVV.